Sequencing of this TCR beta chain was carried out in a study of T-cell memory formation after mild COVID-19. Study details: Among the donors, TCR clusters were largely specific to each donor.

The CDR3 has 15 residues. Germline V gene data show CDR1 as LNHDA and CDR2 as SQIVND (reference sequence). Trimming cost V 5 bases and J 5 bases; bases outside gene matches: 6. General study points: Clones shrinking between day 15 and 85 showed a balanced CD4/CD8 split, and those that grew later tilted toward CD4+. Shrinking CD4+ clones were chiefly CM and EM; CD8+ ones were chiefly EMRA. Researchers found some responding clones in pre-infection memory, a sign that cross-reactive memory joined.

This clonotype was seen a single time. The antigen remains undetermined. TCRdb processed the 5' RACE reads anew with MiXCR; each CDR3 protein has one entry. This sample has under 600,000 distinct CDR3 sequences, with 20% to 25% found just once. This receptor was obtained from an adult woman who had mild COVID-19 (a few samples of this study predate the infection). Cell type and time point are not known. The chain carries TRBV19 and TRBJ1-4; 9 nucleotides agree with TRBD1. The source material was PBMCs or a T cell subset sorted from them (not recorded which). The CDR3 DNA follows: TGTGCCAGTAGTCCTGCGACAGGGGGGAATGAAAAACTGTTTTTT. Translation: CASSPATGGNEKLFF.